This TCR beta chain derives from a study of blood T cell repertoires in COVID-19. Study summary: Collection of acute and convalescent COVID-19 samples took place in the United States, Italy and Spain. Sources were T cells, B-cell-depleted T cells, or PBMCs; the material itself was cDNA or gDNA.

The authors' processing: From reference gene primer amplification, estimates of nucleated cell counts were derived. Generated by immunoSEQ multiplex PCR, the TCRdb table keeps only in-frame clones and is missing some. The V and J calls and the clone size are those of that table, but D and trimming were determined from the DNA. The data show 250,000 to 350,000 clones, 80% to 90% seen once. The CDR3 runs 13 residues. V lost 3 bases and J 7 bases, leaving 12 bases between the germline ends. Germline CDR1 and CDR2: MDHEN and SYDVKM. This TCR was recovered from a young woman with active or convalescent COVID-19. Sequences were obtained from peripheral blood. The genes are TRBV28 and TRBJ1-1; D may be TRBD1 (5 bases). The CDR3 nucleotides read TGTGCCAGCAGTTTTCAGGGCCCCAGTGAAGCTTTCTTT. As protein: CASSFQGPSEAFF.